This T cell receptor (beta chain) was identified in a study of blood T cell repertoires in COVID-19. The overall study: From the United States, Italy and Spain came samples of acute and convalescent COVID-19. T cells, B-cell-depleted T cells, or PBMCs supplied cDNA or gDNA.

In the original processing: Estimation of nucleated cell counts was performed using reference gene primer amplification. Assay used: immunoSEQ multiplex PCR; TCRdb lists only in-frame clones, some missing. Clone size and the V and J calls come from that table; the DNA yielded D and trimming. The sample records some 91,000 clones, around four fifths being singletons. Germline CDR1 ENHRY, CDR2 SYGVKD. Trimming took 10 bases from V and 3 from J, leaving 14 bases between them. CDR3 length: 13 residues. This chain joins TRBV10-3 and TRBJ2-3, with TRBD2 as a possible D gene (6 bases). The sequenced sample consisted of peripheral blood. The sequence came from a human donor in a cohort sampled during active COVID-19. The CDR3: CATAPGGTDTQYF. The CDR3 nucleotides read TGTGCCACCGCACCCGGGGGTACAGATACGCAGTATTTT.